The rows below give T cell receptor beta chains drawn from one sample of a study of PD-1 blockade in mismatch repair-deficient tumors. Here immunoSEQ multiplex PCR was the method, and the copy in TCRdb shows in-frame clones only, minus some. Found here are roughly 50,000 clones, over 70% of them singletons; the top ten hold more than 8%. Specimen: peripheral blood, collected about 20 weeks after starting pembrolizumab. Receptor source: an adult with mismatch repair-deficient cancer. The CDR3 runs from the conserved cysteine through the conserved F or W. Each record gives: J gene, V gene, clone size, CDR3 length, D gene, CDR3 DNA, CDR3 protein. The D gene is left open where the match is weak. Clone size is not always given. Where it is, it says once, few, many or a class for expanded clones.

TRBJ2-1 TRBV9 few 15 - TGTGCCAGCAGCCCCATGGGGGACTCGAGCAATGAGCAGTTCTTC CASSPMGDSSNEQFF
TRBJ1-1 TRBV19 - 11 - TGTGCCAGTAGCGGACTGACTGAAGCTTTCTTT CASSGLTEAFF
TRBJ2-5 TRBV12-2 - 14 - TGTGCAAGTCGCTTCGGGACGGGAGAAGAGACCCAGTACTTC CASRFGTGEETQYF
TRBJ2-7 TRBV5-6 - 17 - TGTGCCAGCAGCTTGGCTGGGGGGTGGCAGGGACCTTACGAGCAGTACTTC CASSLAGGWQGPYEQYF
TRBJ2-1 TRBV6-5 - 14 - TGTGCCAGCAGGCCATCCTGGACCATGGATGAGCAGTTCTTC CASRPSWTMDEQFF
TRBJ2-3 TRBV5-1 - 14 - TGCGCCAGCAGCTGGACCCCCTACACAGATACGCAGTATTTT CASSWTPYTDTQYF
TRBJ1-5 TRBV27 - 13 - TGTGCCAGCAGTCCCTTAGAAAATCAGCCCCAGCATTTT CASSPLENQPQHF
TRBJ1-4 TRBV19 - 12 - TGTGCCAGTAGTCAGAGGAATGAAAAACTGTTTTTT CASSQRNEKLFF
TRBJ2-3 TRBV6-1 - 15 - TGTGCCAGCAGTGAACCGGCAGGGTTCACAGATACGCAGTATTTT CASSEPAGFTDTQYF
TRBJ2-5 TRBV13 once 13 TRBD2 TGTGCCAGCTGTCCCCGGGGGGGAGAGACCCAGTACTTC CASCPRGGETQYF
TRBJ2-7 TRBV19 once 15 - TGTGCCAGTAGTCCCACCACAAAGCAAATGGGAGAGCAGTACTTC CASSPTTKQMGEQYF
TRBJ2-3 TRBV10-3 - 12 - TGTGCCATCAGTGAGTACGCAGATACGCAGTATTTT CAISEYADTQYF
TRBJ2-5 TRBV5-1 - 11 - TGCGCCAGCAGCTTGGAAGAGACCCAGTACTTC CASSLEETQYF
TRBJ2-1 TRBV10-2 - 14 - TGCGCCAGCAGTCGGCTAGAGGTGAGAGATGAGCAGTTCTTC CASSRLEVRDEQFF
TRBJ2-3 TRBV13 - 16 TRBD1 TGTGCCAGCAGCTTAAGGGGACAGGGAATGGCCCAAGGGCAGTATTTT CASSLRGQGMAQGQYF
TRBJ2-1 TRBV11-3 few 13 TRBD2 TGTGCCAGCAGTATAGCGGGAGCCAATGAGCAGTTCTTC CASSIAGANEQFF
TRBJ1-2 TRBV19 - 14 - TGTGCCAGTAGTTTGCAGGCAGCTAACTATGGCTACACCTTC CASSLQAANYGYTF
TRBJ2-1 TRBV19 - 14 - TGTGCCAGTAAAGGTCTTTCGGACTACAATGAGCAGTTCTTC CASKGLSDYNEQFF
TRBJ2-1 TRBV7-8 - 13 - TGTGCCAGCAGCGTTGAACGTAGTACTAGCCCGTTCTTC CASSVERSTSPFF
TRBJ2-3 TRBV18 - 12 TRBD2 TGTGCCAGTAGCGGGAGCACAGATACGCAGTATTTT CASSGSTDTQYF
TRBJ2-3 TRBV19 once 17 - TGTGCCAGTAGTATAGGGGCAGGGATTGGGTTCACAGATACGCAGTATTTT CASSIGAGIGFTDTQYF
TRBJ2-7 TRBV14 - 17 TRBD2 TGTGCCAGCAGCCAAGATCATACGACTAGCGGGAGAAGCGAGCAGTACTTC CASSQDHTTSGRSEQYF
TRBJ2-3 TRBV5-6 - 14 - TGTGCCAGCAGCTTGAGGGTGAGCACAGATACGCAGTATTTT CASSLRVSTDTQYF
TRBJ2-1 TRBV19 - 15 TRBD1 TGTGCCAGTAGTACGGGGACAGGGGTAAAAAATGAGCAGTTCTTC CASSTGTGVKNEQFF